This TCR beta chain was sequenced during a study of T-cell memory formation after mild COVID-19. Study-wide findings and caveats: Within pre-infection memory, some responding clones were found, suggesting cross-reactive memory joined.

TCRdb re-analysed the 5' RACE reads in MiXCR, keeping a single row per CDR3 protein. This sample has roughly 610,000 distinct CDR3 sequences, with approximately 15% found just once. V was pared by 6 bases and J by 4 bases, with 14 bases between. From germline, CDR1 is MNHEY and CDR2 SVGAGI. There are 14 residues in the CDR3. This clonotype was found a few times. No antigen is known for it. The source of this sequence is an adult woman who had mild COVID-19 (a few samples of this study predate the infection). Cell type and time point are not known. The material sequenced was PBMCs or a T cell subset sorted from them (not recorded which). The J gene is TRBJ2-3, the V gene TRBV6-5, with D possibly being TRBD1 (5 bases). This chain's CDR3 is CASRRAQGPDTQYF. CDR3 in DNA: TGTGCCAGCAGACGAGCCCAGGGCCCAGATACGCAGTATTTT.